The clone carrying this T cell receptor (beta chain) counts as medium-sized (0.01 to 0.1%). Thyroid surgery was performed in patients who had received no treatment beforehand. The CDR3 contains 11 residues. The V gene lost 3 bases and the J gene lost 9 bases, with 6 bases spanning the gap. Germline CDR1 and CDR2: MNHNS and SASEGT. The data stem from a study of metastatic and nonmetastatic thyroid tumors. Study-level background: The comparison covered peripheral blood and tumor or nodule tissue in malignant and benign thyroid patients.

In the authors' workflow: CDR3 differences across clinicopathological groups were used to build a distant-metastasis classifier for papillary thyroid cancer. TCRdb redid the clone calls on the PCR reads using MiXCR. These V and J calls are TCRdb output, not the study's own analysis. The data contain tens of thousands of clones, 15% to 20% of them seen just once; the ten biggest clones take up about 25%. This receptor was obtained from a female donor with papillary thyroid cancer or a benign thyroid nodule (not recorded which). Some clones in this sample may be carry-over from other donors' samples. The chain has TRBV6-1 and TRBJ2-1, with D uncertain. Sequenced input: blood. The CDR3 loop reads CASSDLSEQFF. The CDR3 DNA sequence: TGTGCCAGCAGTGATTTAAGTGAGCAGTTCTTC.